This T cell receptor (beta chain) is drawn from a study of T-cell reconstitution after alpha-beta-depleted transplantation in children. Study-wide results and limits: At around two months after transplant, the alpha-beta T cells were reportedly derived from several hundred expanded clones that came from non-depleted graft cells.

About this clonotype: Its target is unknown.

V dropped 6 bases and J dropped 0 bases, with 14 bases sitting between them. From germline, CDR1 is MNHEY and CDR2 SVGEGT. The CDR3 has 15 residues. As it was prepared, the TCRbeta library received unique molecular identifiers. Each CDR3 protein is one row after TCRdb ran MiXCR on the PCR reads. This sample carries 450,000 to 550,000 distinct CDR3 sequences, 11% of them seen once, and the ten largest clones take 14%. The source material was PBMCs, mostly from graft donor cells, sampled 180 days after TCRalphabeta/CD19-depleted stem cell transplant. The genes are TRBV6-2 or TRBV6-3 and TRBJ1-1; D gene unclear. The receptor comes from a female patient younger than 10 who had a stem cell transplant for aplastic anemia, so the T cells may come from the graft donor. CDR3 sequence (DNA): TGTGCCAGCAGCTTCCTCCCCGGGCTGAACACTGAAGCTTTCTTT. Amino acid sequence: CASSFLPGLNTEAFF.